This TCR beta chain was recovered during a study of beta chain features in type 1 diabetes. This clone appeared a few times. Expressed TCRB transcripts were sequenced after all isolated RNA was converted to cDNA. TCRdb's copy holds only in-frame clones and misses some; the assay was immunoSEQ multiplex PCR. Among some 400,000 clones listed, roughly 15% were seen once. The V and J ends lost 3 bases and 6 bases, in that order; junction bases with no gene match: 5. Germline assignment: CDR1 SGDLS and CDR2 YYNGEE. The CDR3 runs 13 residues. This receptor was taken from a young woman in good health. The sequencing input was naive CD4+ T cells from blood. The chain is built from TRBV9 and TRBJ1-2; 7 bases are a match to TRBD1. The CDR3 nucleotides are TGTGCCAGCAGCGCCGACAGGGTAAATGGCTACACCTTC. Protein sequence: CASSADRVNGYTF.